Below, 24 T cell receptor beta chains from the same sample are listed, as sequenced in a study of shared clonotypes between healthy human individuals. The table came from immunoSEQ multiplex PCR; TCRdb's copy has only in-frame clones and leaves some out. The sample shows 2 million to 2.5 million clones, approximately 94% of them seen only once. Sequences were obtained from naive CD4+ T cells sorted from blood. As to subset: CD45RA+ positively selected. Receptors originate from a man aged 18 to 30 in good health.

The gene calls are TRBV7-2 and TRBJ2-2, with a weak D call TRBD2 (6 bases). The length of the CDR3 is 14 residues. CDR1 and CDR2 from the germline V gene are SGHTA and FQGNSA. Trimming left V 4 bases short and J 6 bases short, with 12 bases between. The CDR3 protein is CASSSTRGSGELFF. CDR3 DNA sequence: TGTGCCAGCAGCTCTACTCGGGGGTCCGGGGAGCTGTTTTTT.

The chain joins TRBV6-1 to TRBJ2-7, with D perhaps being TRBD1 or TRBD2 (5 bases each). The CDR3 contains 13 residues. Per the germline V gene, CDR1 is MNHNS and CDR2 is SASEGT. V lost 3 bases to trimming and J lost 7 bases, with 13 bases between them. The CDR3: CASSELRGREQYF. The CDR3 DNA sequence: TGTGCCAGCAGTGAGTTGAGGGGAAGGGAGCAGTACTTC.

The chain joins TRBV7-2 to TRBJ2-7; 8 bases are a match to TRBD1. Germline V lookup: CDR1 SGHTA, CDR2 FQGNSA. V trimming: 5 bases; J trimming: 7 bases; junction bases outside the gene matches: 10. The CDR3 extends over 14 amino acids. CDR3 region: CASSLREGTGEQYF. The CDR3 nucleotides read TGTGCCAGCAGCCTAAGGGAAGGGACAGGAGAGCAGTACTTC.

This clone appeared a few times. The chain couples TRBV2 to TRBJ1-6; D is undetermined. The length of the CDR3 is 15 residues. Germline V gives CDR1 SNHLY, CDR2 FYNNEI. Trimming pared 3 bases from V and 6 bases from J, leaving 12 bases between. This chain's CDR3 is CASSEGRVPNSPLHF. For the CDR3, the DNA is TGTGCCAGCAGTGAGGGGAGGGTACCTAATTCACCCCTCCACTTT.

This rearrangement joins TRBV5-1 to TRBJ2-3; the D gene is possibly TRBD1 (6 bases). Germline assignment: CDR1 SGHRS and CDR2 YFSETQ. V was shortened by 4 bases and J by 0 bases, with 9 bases between the two germline ends. The length of the CDR3 is 14 residues. The chain's CDR3 is CASSGTLSTDTQYF. The CDR3 DNA is TGCGCCAGCAGCGGGACACTTAGCACAGATACGCAGTATTTT.

This clone appeared a single time. The chain is built from TRBV28 and TRBJ2-7; maybe TRBD2 (7 bases). CDR3 length: 15 amino acids. CDR1 MDHEN and CDR2 SYDVKM come from the germline V gene. Trimming took off 5 bases at V and 2 bases at J, with 16 bases between the two ends. CDR3 in DNA: TGTGCCAGCAGTCAACAGGGCGGGGGCACCTACGAGCAGTACTTC. Translated: CASSQQGGGTYEQYF.

V and J are TRBV19 and TRBJ2-7; 8 nucleotides match TRBD1. With V trimmed by 0 bases and J by 5 bases, 12 bases remained unmatched. CDR3 size: 17 residues. Germline lookup yields CDR1 LNHDA and CDR2 SQIVND (reference sequence). CDR3 DNA sequence: TGTGCCAGTAGTATAGAGTCCAGGGGGCGAGGTTCCAACGAGCAGTACTTC. It yields the protein CASSIESRGRGSNEQYF.

V gene TRBV11-3 combines with J gene TRBJ2-2; D is possibly TRBD2 (5 bases). Germline V gene sequence: CDR1 SGHNT, CDR2 YENEEA. The CDR3 is 15 amino acids. Trimming cost V 5 bases and J 5 bases, with 15 bases left between them. This chain's CDR3 is CASSPYGVSTGELFF. The CDR3 DNA reads TGTGCCAGCAGCCCGTACGGGGTTTCAACCGGGGAGCTGTTTTTT. The full variable domain, completed using reference TRBV11-3 and TRBJ2-2, is EAGVVQSPRYKIIEKKQPVAFWCNPISGHNTLYWYLQNLGQGPELLIRYENEEAVDDSQLPKDRFSAERLKGVDSTLKIQPAELGDSAVYLCASSPYGVSTGELFFGEGSRLTVL.

The chain couples TRBV7-6 to TRBJ1-3; 9 bases map to TRBD1. V shed 4 bases, J shed 0 bases, and the junction held 13 bases outside the gene matches. Germline loops: CDR1 SGHVS, CDR2 FNYEAQ. CDR3 length: 19 amino acids. CDR3 nucleotides: TGTGCCAGCAGCTCATTCCGGGACAGGGAGGGGAGCTCTGGAAACACCATATATTTT. It specifies CASSSFRDREGSSGNTIYF.

This chain connects TRBV11-3 to TRBJ1-2; D not certain. V was clipped by 2 bases and J by 1 base, with 17 bases between them. The CDR3 has 17 amino acids. The germline V gene encodes CDR1 SGHNT and CDR2 YENEEA. The CDR3 bases are TGTGCCAGCAGCTTAATACGTGGTGACATCTATAACTATGGCTACACCTTC. Translating it yields CASSLIRGDIYNYGYTF.

The chain combines TRBV7-9 with TRBJ2-2, with D possibly being TRBD1 (5 bases). V dropped 5 bases and J dropped 6 bases, with 19 bases sitting between them. The CDR3 extends over 16 amino acids. Germline CDR1 is SEHNR and CDR2 is FQNEAQ (reference sequence). DNA of the CDR3: TGTGCCAGCAGCCAATCCCGAGGACAATATCCCGGGGAGCTGTTTTTT. It yields the protein CASSQSRGQYPGELFF.

The chain joins TRBV2 to TRBJ2-7; 11 positions agree with TRBD1. The germline V gene has CDR1 SNHLY and CDR2 FYNNEI. This CDR3 contains 13 residues. Trimming took 6 bases from V and 6 from J; bases not matched to a gene: 4. CDR3 nucleotide sequence: TGTGCCAGCAGCGGGACAGGGGGAAGCGAGCAGTACTTC. This sequence encodes CASSGTGGSEQYF.

The J gene is TRBJ2-7, the V gene TRBV6-5; maybe TRBD2 (6 bases). V lost 4 bases and J 0 bases, leaving 13 bases between the germline ends. The CDR3 has 15 amino acids. The germline gives CDR1 MNHEY, CDR2 SVGAGI. CDR3 nucleotides: TGTGCCAGCAGTTCCTTCGCGACTAGCTCCTACGAGCAGTACTTC. Translation: CASSSFATSSYEQYF.

V usage is TRBV29-1 and J usage is TRBJ1-5; TRBD1 might be the D (5 bases). The ends were cut back, 6 bases at V and 5 bases at J, with 11 bases in the middle. Germline CDR1 is SQVTM and CDR2 is ANQGSEA. This CDR3 contains 12 residues. CDR3 in DNA: TGCAGCGTGCGGGGGGTGGATCAGCCCCAGCATTTT. Residues: CSVRGVDQPQHF. The full variable domain, rest sourced from reference TRBV29-1 and TRBJ1-5, is SAVISQKPSRDICQRGTSLTIQCQVDSQVTMMFWYRQQPGQSLTLIATANQGSEATYESGFVIDKFPISRPNLTFSTLTVSNMSPEDSSIYLCSVRGVDQPQHFGDGTRLSIL.

The gene calls are TRBV27 and TRBJ2-7, with TRBD2 matching over 13 bases. The CDR3 loop spans 15 amino acids. Germline V CDR1 and CDR2: MNHEY, SMNVEV (reference sequence). Unmatched junction bases numbered 5, after V lost 6 bases and J lost 3 bases. CDR3 amino acids: CASSLGLAGIYEQYF. The CDR3 DNA follows: TGTGCCAGCAGCCTGGGACTAGCGGGAATCTACGAGCAGTACTTC.

The chain carries TRBV6-5 and TRBJ1-1; 9 nucleotides line up with TRBD1. This CDR3 region has 16 residues. Germline CDR1 MNHEY, CDR2 SVGAGI. Germline trimming cut 4 bases from V and 5 bases from J; bases unmatched to any gene: 11. The CDR3: CASSSQTQGARTEAFF. CDR3 DNA: TGTGCCAGCAGTTCCCAAACACAGGGGGCGAGGACTGAAGCTTTCTTT.

This chain joins TRBV11-2 and TRBJ2-7, with 8 bases aligning to TRBD1. Trimming cost V 1 base and J 3 bases; bases outside gene matches: 11. Per the germline V gene, CDR1 is SGHAT and CDR2 is FQNNGV. This CDR3 comprises 17 residues. As DNA, the CDR3 is TGTGCCAGCAGCTTAGTCTCCGGGGAGACAGGGGTCTACGAGCAGTACTTC. Translating it yields CASSLVSGETGVYEQYF.

The rearrangement uses TRBV14 and TRBJ2-7; 7 positions agree with TRBD2. The germline gives CDR1 SGHDN, CDR2 FVKESK. CDR3 length: 14 amino acids. Germline trimming cut 1 base from V and 6 bases from J; bases unmatched to any gene: 6. CDR3 sequence (DNA): TGTGCCAGCAGCCAAGGACTAGCAAATTCCGAGCAGTACTTC. Translated: CASSQGLANSEQYF. The full variable domain, its missing parts supplied by reference TRBV14 and TRBJ2-7, is EAGVTQFPSHSVIEKGQTVTLRCDPISGHDNLYWYRRVMGKEIKFLLHFVKESKQDESGMPNNRFLAERTGGTYSTLKVQPAELEDSGVYFCASSQGLANSEQYFGPGTRLTVT.

The rearrangement joins TRBV6-6 to TRBJ1-6, with 11 bases identical to TRBD1. J gave up 9 bases and V 6 bases, and 7 bases lay outside the gene matches. The germline V gene encodes CDR1 MNHNY and CDR2 SVGAGI (reference sequence). The CDR3 contains 15 residues. CDR3 DNA: TGTGCCAGCAGCCGCTCCGGGACAGGGGGTTCACCCCTCCACTTT. It translates to CASSRSGTGGSPLHF.

J is TRBJ2-1 and V is TRBV2; weak D call: TRBD1 (6 bases). Germline lookup yields CDR1 SNHLY and CDR2 FYNNEI. This CDR3 region has 16 residues. Trimming removed 2 bases from V and 0 bases from J, with 11 bases in between. In DNA, the CDR3 is TGTGCCAGCAGTGAATGGGGGCACCCCTCCTACAATGAGCAGTTCTTC. It codes for CASSEWGHPSYNEQFF.

The chain recombines TRBV13 with TRBJ2-3; a possible D gene is TRBD2 (6 bases). Germline V gene lookup returns CDR1 PRHDT and CDR2 FYEKMQ (reference sequence). There are 15 residues in the CDR3. The ends were cut back, 5 bases at V and 3 bases at J, with 15 bases in the middle. CDR3 in amino acids: CASSGRTGKTDTQYF. The DNA for the CDR3 is TGTGCCAGCAGCGGGAGGACTGGGAAAACAGATACGCAGTATTTT.

The rearrangement links TRBV5-1 to TRBJ2-7; tentative D call: TRBD2 (6 bases). The V end was cut by 4 bases, the J end by 3 bases, with 14 bases between. The CDR3 spans 14 residues. Germline V gene data show CDR1 as SGHRS and CDR2 as YFSETQ. In DNA, the CDR3 is TGCGCCAGCAGCCCGGGCGGGGCGTACTACGAGCAGTACTTC. Its protein product is CASSPGGAYYEQYF.

The chain is built from TRBV7-3 and TRBJ1-1; weak D call: TRBD1 (5 bases). This CDR3 comprises 12 residues. Trimming took 4 bases from V and 7 from J, leaving 10 bases between them. Per the germline V gene, CDR1 is SGHTA and CDR2 is FQGTGA. CDR3 residues: CASSSSGGEAFF. The DNA of the CDR3 is TGTGCCAGCAGCTCCTCCGGGGGTGAAGCTTTCTTT.

This clone was observed once. J is TRBJ2-1 and V is TRBV12-5; D is perhaps TRBD2 (6 bases). The germline CDR1 and CDR2 sequences are LGHNT and FRNRAP. Between the trimmed V and J ends, which lost 0 bases and 2 bases, there was a span of 14 bases. CDR3 length equals 17 residues. CDR3 nucleotides: TGTGCTAGTGGTTTGGTACGGGACTTACTAACCTACAATGAGCAGTTCTTC. It yields the protein CASGLVRDLLTYNEQFF.